The table lists the clone carrying this T cell receptor (beta chain) with a count of one. This specimen belongs to a study of blood T cell repertoires in COVID-19. Looking at the study overall: Some COVID-19 samples were acute and others convalescent; all came from the United States, Italy and Spain. Nucleic acid was either cDNA or gDNA, and it came from T cells, B-cell-depleted T cells, or PBMCs.

CDR3 size: 11 residues. Between the trimmed V and J ends, which lost 6 bases and 14 bases, there was a span of 13 bases. In germline, CDR1 is LNHDA, CDR2 SQIVND (reference sequence). Seattle's cohort entered during active infection and was followed longitudinally. Per the original data handling: Estimation of nucleated cell counts relied on the amplification of reference gene primers. The repertoire was sequenced with immunoSEQ multiplex PCR; TCRdb's copy has only in-frame clones and lacks some. V and J calls plus clone size are reproduced from that table; the DNA served to infer D and trimming. The sample lists about 130,000 clones; around nine tenths were seen once.

The rearrangement joins TRBV19 to TRBJ1-4; D gene uncertain. This TCR came from a woman in her sixties or seventies with COVID-19, enrolled during active disease. The sequenced sample was peripheral blood. CDR3 protein: CASRGSLYLFF. The CDR3 coding sequence is TGTGCCAGTAGGGGCAGCCTATATCTGTTTTTT. The entire variable domain, with the rest obtained from reference TRBV19 and TRBJ1-4, is as follows: DGGITQSPKYLFRKEGQNVTLSCEQNLNHDAMYWYRQDPGQGLRLIYYSQIVNDFQKGDIAEGYSVSREKKESFPLTVTSAQKNPTAFYLCASRGSLYLFFGSGTQLSVL.